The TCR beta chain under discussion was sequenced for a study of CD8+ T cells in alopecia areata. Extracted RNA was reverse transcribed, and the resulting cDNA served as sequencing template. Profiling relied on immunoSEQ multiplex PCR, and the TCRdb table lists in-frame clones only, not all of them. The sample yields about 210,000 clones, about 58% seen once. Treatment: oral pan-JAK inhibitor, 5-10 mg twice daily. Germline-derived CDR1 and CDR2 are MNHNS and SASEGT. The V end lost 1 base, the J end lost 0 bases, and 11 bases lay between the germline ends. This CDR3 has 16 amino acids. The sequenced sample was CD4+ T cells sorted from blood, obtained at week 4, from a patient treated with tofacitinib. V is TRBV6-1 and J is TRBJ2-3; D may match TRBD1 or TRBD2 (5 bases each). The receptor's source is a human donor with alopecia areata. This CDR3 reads CASSEVIGASTDTQYF. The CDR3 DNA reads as TGTGCCAGCAGTGAAGTAATCGGGGCCAGCACAGATACGCAGTATTTT.